This T cell receptor beta chain was profiled in a study of CD8 T cells in Susac syndrome (dated by TCRdb to 2018 to 2020). Some background on the complete study: Repertoire sequencing was used to test whether CD8+ T cell activation and differentiation in Susac syndrome was antigen driven. Broader findings and caveats from the paper: The study acknowledged that relatively few individuals were included in the TCR sequencing and HLA analysis.

RNA was extracted using the RNeasy kit, and roughly 0.45 to 1 microgram was reverse transcribed with random hexamers. TCR beta CDR3 regions were amplified with the immunoSEQ multiplex PCR assay covering 54 Vbeta and 13 Jbeta segments. Bias from PCR amplification was corrected by using a synthetic template baseline for primer optimization and for computational correction. Per the source publication's procedure: Reads were annotated to V, D and J genes according to IMGT and were analyzed with immunoSEQ Analyzer, with only productive sequences retained. Clonality was computed as one minus Shannon entropy normalized by log2 of the number of productive unique sequences. For each patient and control, public and private clones were evaluated within the 100 most prevalent clones. Clones were defined as Susac-specific if absent from the healthy and MS cohorts, from around 1,100 published viral clones and from other ImmuneACCESS disease sequences. Using fastp trimming at Q25 and MiXCR clonotype assembly, TCRdb reanalyzed the public sequencing data and kept in-frame beta chains. For every CDR3 protein sequence, its rows merge into one entry that carries the most common genes and DNA. TCRdb's processing, not the study's, gives the V and J calls here. This sample has roughly 120,000 distinct CDR3 sequences in its table, and around 94% of those were observed once. The ten biggest clones cover 0.1% to 0.15% of the sample.

Peripheral blood CD8+ and CD4+ T cells from healthy donors, Susac syndrome patients and multiple sclerosis patients were profiled by high-throughput TCR beta sequencing. Treatment-naive patients with stable or active relapsing-remitting disease fulfilling revised McDonald criteria were used as multiple sclerosis controls. Bulk CD8+ and CD4+ T cells were purified by magnetic negative isolation, whereas CD8+ TEMRA cells were enriched by FACS. Blood was collected in EDTA tubes and processed within 24 hours, with PBMCs isolated through density gradient centrifugation. PBMCs intended for TCR sequencing were cryopreserved in liquid nitrogen and were subsequently thawed in a 37 degrees C water bath. The sorted or isolated CD4+, CD8+ and CD8+ TEMRA cells had a purity of 90% or higher. Notes on this clonotype: There is no known antigen for this receptor. No clone much larger than this one lies a single base away; base qualities are absent.

A distance of 12 bases separates the germline ends of V and J, which lose 0 bases and 4 bases respectively. Via the germline V gene, CDR1 is SQVTM and CDR2 ANQGSEA. The CDR3, cysteine through phenylalanine, is 14 amino acids long. The DNA shown is the 42-base CDR3, in frame from base 1. Sequencing was carried out using CD4+ T cells from PBMCs. Recombination linked TRBV29-1 to TRBJ1-2; there is no confident call for the D gene. This TCR was sampled from a human donor with multiple sclerosis. The DNA sequence follows: TGCAGCGTTGAAGATCAAGGGCTAGGCTATGGCTACACCTTC. It specifies CSVEDQGLGYGYTF.